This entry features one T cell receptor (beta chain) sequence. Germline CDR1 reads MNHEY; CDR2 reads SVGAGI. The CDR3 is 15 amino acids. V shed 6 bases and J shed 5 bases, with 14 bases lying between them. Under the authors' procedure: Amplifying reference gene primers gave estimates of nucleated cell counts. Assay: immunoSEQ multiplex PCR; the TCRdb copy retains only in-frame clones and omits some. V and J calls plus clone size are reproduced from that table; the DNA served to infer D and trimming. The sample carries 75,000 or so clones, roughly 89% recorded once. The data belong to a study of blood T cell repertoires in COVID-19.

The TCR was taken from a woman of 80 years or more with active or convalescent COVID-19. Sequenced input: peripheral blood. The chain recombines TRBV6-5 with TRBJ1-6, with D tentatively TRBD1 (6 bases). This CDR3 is CASRNPTGNNSPLHF. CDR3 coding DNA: TGTGCCAGCAGGAACCCAACAGGGAATAATTCACCCCTCCACTTT.